The 19 T cell receptor beta chains below all came from one sample that was sequenced in a study of blood T cell repertoires in COVID-19. Profiled with immunoSEQ multiplex PCR; TCRdb holds only in-frame clones, not every one. The top ten clones hold around 11% of a sample with 110,000 to 150,000 clones, about 87% of them seen once. The specimen sequenced was PBMCs or T cells enriched from blood (not recorded which). These receptors were collected from a man in his 60s who had recovered from COVID-19.

The genes are TRBV9 and TRBJ2-5; perhaps TRBD2 as D (7 bases). Trimming pared 3 bases from V and 5 bases from J, leaving 11 bases between. The CDR3 length is 13 residues. Germline V lookup: CDR1 SGDLS, CDR2 YYNGEE. The CDR3 bases are TGTGCCAGCAGCGGAGGGGGGGCGGAGACCCAGTACTTC. This gives the protein CASSGGGAETQYF.

The gene calls are TRBV2 and TRBJ1-1; no firm D call. The CDR3 has 13 residues. Trimming shortened V by 0 bases and J by 5 bases, and 7 bases separated the two germline ends. Germline values: CDR1 SNHLY, CDR2 FYNNEI. The CDR3 spells CASSEARETEAFF. The CDR3, as DNA: TGTGCCAGCAGTGAAGCGCGTGAGACTGAAGCTTTCTTT.

The chain uses TRBV5-5 and TRBJ1-2; D unclear. Germline CDR1 reads SGHKS; CDR2 reads YYEKEE (reference sequence). Trimming pared 0 bases from V and 2 bases from J, leaving 5 bases between. This CDR3 comprises 13 residues. The CDR3 is CASSLDGNYGYTF. The CDR3 DNA reads TGTGCCAGCAGCTTGGACGGGAACTATGGCTACACCTTC.

V is TRBV11-2 and J is TRBJ2-1; 13 bases map to TRBD2. V shed 8 bases, J shed 4 bases, and the junction held 11 bases outside the gene matches. This CDR3 spans 17 amino acids. The germline CDR1 and CDR2 sequences are SGHAT and FQNNGV. The CDR3 region is CASANRGGLAGYNEQFF. CDR3 nucleotides: TGTGCCAGCGCGAACCGAGGGGGACTAGCGGGGTACAATGAGCAGTTCTTC.

This clone occurred a few times. This sequence joins TRBV29-1 and TRBJ2-1; TRBD2 agrees at 9 bases. The ends lost 6 bases at V and 0 bases at J; junction bases unmatched: 3. Germline V gives CDR1 SQVTM, CDR2 ANQGSEA. This CDR3 comprises 14 residues. The CDR3 reads CSVLSGSSYNEQFF. In DNA form, the CDR3 reads TGCAGCGTACTTAGCGGGAGCTCCTACAATGAGCAGTTCTTC.

The chain links TRBV27 to TRBJ2-2, with 15 bases aligning to TRBD2. Germline V gene lookup returns CDR1 MNHEY and CDR2 SMNVEV (reference sequence). V trimming: 3 bases; J trimming: 0 bases; junction bases outside the gene matches: 2. This CDR3 region has 18 residues. Here the CDR3 reads CASSFGTSGGPNTGELFF. The CDR3, as DNA: TGTGCCAGCAGTTTTGGGACTAGCGGGGGGCCGAACACCGGGGAGCTGTTTTTT.

The chain is built from TRBV28 and TRBJ2-1, with TRBD2 matching over 7 bases. The germline V gene has CDR1 MDHEN and CDR2 SYDVKM. The trim removed 6 bases at V and 15 bases at J, leaving 14 bases unmatched. There are 13 residues in the CDR3. The chain's CDR3 is CASSPPSTSRWFF. DNA of the CDR3: TGTGCCAGCAGCCCTCCCTCGACTAGCCGTTGGTTCTTC.

V usage is TRBV29-1 and J usage is TRBJ2-4, with 7 bases lining up with TRBD1. The germline CDR1 and CDR2 sequences are SQVTM and ANQGSEA. Unmatched junction bases numbered 7, after V lost 0 bases and J lost 14 bases. The CDR3 is 12 amino acids. In nucleotides, the CDR3 is TGCAGCGTTGAAGATCCGCAGGGGGTGGAGTACTTC. Translation: CSVEDPQGVEYF.

The chain uses TRBV2 and TRBJ2-2; D not certain. V gave up 2 bases and J gave up 4 bases, with 8 bases separating them. The CDR3 has 14 amino acids. Germline CDR1 reads SNHLY; CDR2 reads FYNNEI. Here the CDR3 DNA reads TGTGCCAGCAGTGAACAGGTTTTCACCGGGGAGCTGTTTTTT. Protein product: CASSEQVFTGELFF.

V and J are TRBV7-8 and TRBJ2-1, with 13 nucleotides matching TRBD2. The trim removed 1 base at V and 7 bases at J, leaving 1 base unmatched. Germline V gives CDR1 SGHVS, CDR2 FQNEAQ. The CDR3 length is 15 residues. Here the CDR3 DNA reads TGTGCCAGCAGCTTAGTACTAGCGGGAGGGAATGAGCAGTTCTTC. It translates to CASSLVLAGGNEQFF.

This chain uses TRBV4-2 with TRBJ2-7; TRBD2 matches at 7 bases. Looked up from germline, CDR1 is LGHNA and CDR2 is YNFKEQ. The ends lost 3 bases at V and 3 bases at J; junction bases unmatched: 11. The CDR3 spans 16 residues. The CDR3 reads CASSQTTGTTIYEQYF. CDR3 nucleotide sequence: TGTGCCAGCAGCCAGACCACCGGGACTACAATCTACGAGCAGTACTTC.

The genes are TRBV28 and TRBJ1-1; 7 bases agree with TRBD1. CDR1 is MDHEN and CDR2 is SYDVKM in the germline V gene. V trimming: 3 bases; J trimming: 3 bases; junction bases outside the gene matches: 7. The CDR3 runs 15 residues. The CDR3: CASSFGQGEYTEAFF. CDR3 coding DNA: TGTGCCAGCAGTTTTGGGCAGGGGGAATACACTGAAGCTTTCTTT.

The CDR3 sequence is CAINGQGDVTEAFF. In nucleotides, the CDR3 is TGTGCCATCAACGGACAGGGGGACGTCACTGAAGCTTTCTTT. The gene calls are TRBV10-3 and TRBJ1-1; TRBD1 agrees at 10 bases. This CDR3 spans 14 amino acids. J gave up 4 bases and V 7 bases, and 6 bases lay outside the gene matches. The germline CDR1 and CDR2 sequences are ENHRY and SYGVKD.

This clone was found once. The chain carries TRBV19 and TRBJ1-6; maybe TRBD1 (5 bases). CDR1 and CDR2 from the germline V gene are LNHDA and SQIVND (reference sequence). This CDR3 is 14 amino acids long. V was clipped by 6 bases and J by 7 bases, with 13 bases between them. In DNA, the CDR3 is TGTGCCAGTAGCCATGGGGGGAGGAATTCACCCCTCCACTTT. Amino acids: CASSHGGRNSPLHF.

The V and J genes are TRBV7-6 and TRBJ2-7, with D perhaps TRBD2 (6 bases). Germline V gene lookup returns CDR1 SGHVS and CDR2 FNYEAQ. Trimming left V 5 bases short and J 2 bases short, with 19 bases between. The CDR3 spans 16 residues. The DNA of the CDR3 is TGTGCCAGCAGCCCCTATGAAGCGGGTCCCACCTACGAGCAGTACTTC. Amino acid sequence: CASSPYEAGPTYEQYF.

The chain links TRBV5-8 to TRBJ2-7; no firm D call. CDR1 is SGHTS, CDR2 YDEGEE, per germline. CDR3 length: 11 amino acids. Trimming removed 2 bases from V and 4 bases from J, with 4 bases in between. The CDR3 loop is CASSFHYEQYF. The CDR3 nucleotides read TGTGCCAGCAGCTTCCATTACGAGCAGTACTTC.

This chain's CDR3 is CASSPRRSSYEQYF. CDR3 sequence (DNA): TGTGCCAGTAGCCCGCGGCGGAGCTCCTACGAGCAGTACTTC. This chain links TRBV19 with TRBJ2-7; no clear D. The V and J ends lost 6 bases and 0 bases respectively, with 12 bases between them. Germline lookup yields CDR1 LNHDA and CDR2 SQIVND (reference sequence). The CDR3 runs to 14 residues.

In this sample, this clone turned up once. The rearrangement uses TRBV28 and TRBJ2-3; 8 bases are a match to TRBD2. The CDR3 totals 14 residues. The germline CDR1 and CDR2 sequences are MDHEN and SYDVKM. V gave up 8 bases and J gave up 4 bases; unmatched junction bases: 8. Here the CDR3 DNA reads TGTGCCAGCCTCAGCGGGAGTGGGTCAGATACGCAGTATTTT. This gives the protein CASLSGSGSDTQYF. The complete variable domain, with remaining parts taken from reference TRBV28 and TRBJ2-3, reads DVKVTQSSRYLVKRTGEKVFLECVQDMDHENMFWYRQDPGLGLRLIYFSYDVKMKEKGDIPEGYSVSREKKERFSLILESASTNQTSMYLCASLSGSGSDTQYFGPGTRLTVL.

The V and J genes are TRBV5-1 and TRBJ1-6; D is perhaps TRBD1 (6 bases). The CDR3 is 13 residues long. Germline V gene sequence: CDR1 SGHRS, CDR2 YFSETQ. The germline V and J ends were trimmed by 2 bases and 18 bases, with 18 bases remaining between them. The DNA of the CDR3 is TGCGCCAGCAGCTTAGAACCGTCCGGGACAACCCACTTT. Its translation is CASSLEPSGTTHF.